The 7 T cell receptor beta chains below were found in one sample sequenced in a study of blood T cell repertoires in COVID-19. Data came from immunoSEQ multiplex PCR; TCRdb stores just in-frame clones and leaves some out. The top ten hold around 20% of the sample, which has roughly 160,000 clones, about four fifths seen once. Sequencing was done on a sample of peripheral blood. The receptors were sampled from a woman between 70 and 85 years old who had recovered from COVID-19.

The rearrangement uses TRBV29-1 and TRBJ1-2, with 7 bases fitting TRBD1. The CDR3 loop spans 16 amino acids. Germline trimming cut 7 bases from V and 1 base from J; bases unmatched to any gene: 15. Germline CDR1 reads SQVTM; CDR2 reads ANQGSEA. The CDR3 nucleotides read TGCAGCGCCCTCGGCGGGCAGGGGGGAGGTAACTATGGCTACACCTTC. Encoded protein: CSALGGQGGGNYGYTF.

V and J are TRBV9 and TRBJ2-3, with 9 bases fitting TRBD2. Germline V gives CDR1 SGDLS, CDR2 YYNGEE. V dropped 4 bases and J dropped 2; count of bases not matched to a gene: 8. CDR3 size: 16 residues. CDR3 in amino acids: CASSPTGLAITDTQYF. DNA of the CDR3: TGTGCCAGCAGCCCCACGGGACTAGCCATCACAGATACGCAGTATTTT.

The chain has TRBV6-2 or TRBV6-3 and TRBJ2-5, with TRBD2 as a possible D gene (7 bases). The CDR3 runs 14 residues. V shed 6 bases and J shed 7 bases, with 18 bases lying between them. Germline V gene sequence: CDR1 MNHEY, CDR2 SVGEGT. The CDR3 DNA is TGTGCCAGCAGCAATACACAGGGAGGGGGGACCCAGTACTTC. Translation: CASSNTQGGGTQYF.

V is TRBV29-1 and J is TRBJ1-5; D perhaps matches TRBD1 (5 bases). Germline V gene sequence: CDR1 SQVTM, CDR2 ANQGSEA. Deletions cut 5 bases from V and 4 bases from J, with 12 bases between. The CDR3 contains 13 residues. In nucleotides, the CDR3 is TGCAGCGTTCGGGGGGGATGGAATCAGCCCCAGCATTTT. Amino acid sequence: CSVRGGWNQPQHF.

This chain joins TRBV19 and TRBJ2-2, with TRBD2 as a possible D gene (5 bases). Germline V gene data show CDR1 as LNHDA and CDR2 as SQIVND (reference sequence). The CDR3 consists of 16 residues. Trimming stripped 3 bases from V and 3 bases from J, with 14 bases between. CDR3 sequence (DNA): TGTGCCAGTAGTATCGGGGTAGGCGAATACACCGGGGAGCTGTTTTTT. It is translated as CASSIGVGEYTGELFF.

The DNA for the CDR3 is TGTGCCAGCAGCTTAGAGGGGACTAGCGGCTCCTACGGATGGGAGCAGTACTTC. Translating gives CASSLEGTSGSYGWEQYF. The V and J genes are TRBV7-6 and TRBJ2-7; 11 positions match TRBD2. The CDR3 has 18 residues. V was pared by 1 base and J by 7 bases, with 15 bases of the junction left unmatched. CDR1 is SGHVS, CDR2 FNYEAQ, per germline.

The chain is built from TRBV9 and TRBJ1-2, with 7 bases lining up with TRBD1. CDR1 is SGDLS, CDR2 YYNGEE, per germline. This CDR3 is 14 amino acids long. V lost 3 bases, J lost 4 bases, and 6 bases stayed unmatched. DNA of the CDR3: TGTGCCAGCAGCGCCAAGGGACAGCTCTATGGCTACACCTTC. It yields the protein CASSAKGQLYGYTF.